The clone carrying this T cell receptor (beta chain) showed up just once. As yet, its antigen is unknown. Germline V gene lookup returns CDR1 MNHEY and CDR2 SVGAGI. CDR3 size: 15 residues. V lost 4 bases, J lost 4 bases, and 11 bases lay in between. The entry originates in a study of shared clonotypes between healthy human individuals. It was CD45RO-negative cells, positively selected for CCR7, that made up naive CD8 cells, with terminally differentiated effector memory CD45RA+ cells excluded. Findings of the study overall: The generation probabilities recorded for non-shared clonotypes fell below those of clonotypes shared by all four donors.

Assay used: immunoSEQ multiplex PCR; TCRdb lists only in-frame clones, some missing. The sample comprises about 1,900,000 clones, about 95% of which are singletons, and around 1.2% rests with the top ten. J is TRBJ2-6 and V is TRBV6-5; D call uncertain. The sequence was collected from a man between 18 and 35 years old in good health. Sequenced sample: naive CD8+ T cells sorted from blood. CDR3 nucleotides: TGTGCCAGCAGTTTTCAAGGTGGCGGGGCCAACGTCCTGACTTTC. It specifies CASSFQGGGANVLTF.